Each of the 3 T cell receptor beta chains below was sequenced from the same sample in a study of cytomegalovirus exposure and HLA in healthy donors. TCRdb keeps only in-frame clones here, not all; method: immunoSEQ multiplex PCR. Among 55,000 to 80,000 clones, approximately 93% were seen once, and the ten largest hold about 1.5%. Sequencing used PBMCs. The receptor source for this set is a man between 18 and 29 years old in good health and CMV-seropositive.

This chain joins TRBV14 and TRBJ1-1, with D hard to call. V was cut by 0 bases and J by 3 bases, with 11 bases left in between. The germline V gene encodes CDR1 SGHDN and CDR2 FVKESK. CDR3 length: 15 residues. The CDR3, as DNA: TGTGCCAGCAGCCAAGACCTGGGGAGATACACTGAAGCTTTCTTT. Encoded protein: CASSQDLGRYTEAFF.

CDR3 sequence (DNA): TGTGCCAGCAGCGTCGGACAGACTAACATTCAGTACTTC. Translation gives CASSVGQTNIQYF. The J gene is TRBJ2-4, the V gene TRBV5-6, with TRBD1 as a possible D gene (6 bases). Trimming shortened V by 4 bases and J by 7 bases, and 12 bases separated the two germline ends. The CDR3 has 13 amino acids. Germline assignment: CDR1 SGHDT and CDR2 YYEEEE.

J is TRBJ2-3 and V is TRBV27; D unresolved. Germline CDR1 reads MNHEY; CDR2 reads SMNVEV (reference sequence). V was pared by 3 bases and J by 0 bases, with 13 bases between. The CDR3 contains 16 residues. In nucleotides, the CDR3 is TGTGCCAGCAGTTTTCTGCCGGGTTCTAGCACAGATACGCAGTATTTT. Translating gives CASSFLPGSSTDTQYF.